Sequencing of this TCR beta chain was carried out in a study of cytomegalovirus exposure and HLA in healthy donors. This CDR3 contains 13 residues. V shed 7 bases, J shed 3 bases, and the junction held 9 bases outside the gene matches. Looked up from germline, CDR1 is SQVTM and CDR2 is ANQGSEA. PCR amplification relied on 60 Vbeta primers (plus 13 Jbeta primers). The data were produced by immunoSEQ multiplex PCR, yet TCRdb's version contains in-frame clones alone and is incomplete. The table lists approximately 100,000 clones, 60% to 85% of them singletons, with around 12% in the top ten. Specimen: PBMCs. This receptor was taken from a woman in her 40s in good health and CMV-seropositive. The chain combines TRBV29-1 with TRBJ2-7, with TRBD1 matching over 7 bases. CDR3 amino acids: CSARDSLSYEQYF. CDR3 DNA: TGCAGCGCCAGGGACAGCTTAAGCTACGAGCAGTACTTC.